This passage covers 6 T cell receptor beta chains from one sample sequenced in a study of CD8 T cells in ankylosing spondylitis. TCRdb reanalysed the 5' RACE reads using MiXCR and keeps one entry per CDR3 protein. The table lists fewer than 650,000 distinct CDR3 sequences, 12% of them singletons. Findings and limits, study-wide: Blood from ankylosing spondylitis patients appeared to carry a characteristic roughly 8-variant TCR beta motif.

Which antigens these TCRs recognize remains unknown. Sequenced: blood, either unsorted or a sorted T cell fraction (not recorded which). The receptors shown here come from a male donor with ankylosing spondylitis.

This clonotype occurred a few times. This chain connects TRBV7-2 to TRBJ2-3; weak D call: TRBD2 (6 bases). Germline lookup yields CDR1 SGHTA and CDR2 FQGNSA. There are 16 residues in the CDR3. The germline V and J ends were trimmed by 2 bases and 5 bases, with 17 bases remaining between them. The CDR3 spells CASSLNGGSTGDTQYF. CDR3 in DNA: TGTGCCAGCAGCTTAAACGGGGGATCTACGGGAGATACGCAGTATTTT.

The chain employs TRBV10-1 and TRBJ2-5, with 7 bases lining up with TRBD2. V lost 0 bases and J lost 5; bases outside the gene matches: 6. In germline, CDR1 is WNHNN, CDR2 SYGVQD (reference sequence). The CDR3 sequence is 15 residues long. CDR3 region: CASSESRTSGETQYF. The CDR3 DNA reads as TGCGCCAGCAGTGAGTCGCGGACTAGTGGGGAGACCCAGTACTTC.

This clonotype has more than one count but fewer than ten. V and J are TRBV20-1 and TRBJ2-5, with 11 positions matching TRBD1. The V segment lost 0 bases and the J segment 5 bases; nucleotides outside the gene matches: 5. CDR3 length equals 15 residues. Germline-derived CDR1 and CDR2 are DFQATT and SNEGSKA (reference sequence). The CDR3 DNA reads TGCAGTGCTAGAGATGCGGGACAGGGGGGGGAGACCCAGTACTTC. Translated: CSARDAGQGGETQYF.

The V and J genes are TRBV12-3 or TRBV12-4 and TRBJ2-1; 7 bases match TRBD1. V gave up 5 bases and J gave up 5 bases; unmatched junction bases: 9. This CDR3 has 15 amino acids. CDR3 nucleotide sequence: TGTGCCAGCAGTCCGACAGGGCCGCGTAACAATGAGCAGTTCTTC. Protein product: CASSPTGPRNNEQFF.

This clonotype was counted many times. This CDR3 is CASSPPISGGLQETQYF. CDR3 sequence (DNA): TGTGCCAGCTCACCACCTATAAGCGGGGGATTACAAGAGACCCAGTACTTC. V is TRBV18 and J is TRBJ2-5, with 8 bases identical to TRBD2. Germline-derived CDR1 and CDR2 are KGHSH and LQKENI. The CDR3 has 17 residues. V lost 0 bases, J lost 2 bases, and 8 bases stayed unmatched.

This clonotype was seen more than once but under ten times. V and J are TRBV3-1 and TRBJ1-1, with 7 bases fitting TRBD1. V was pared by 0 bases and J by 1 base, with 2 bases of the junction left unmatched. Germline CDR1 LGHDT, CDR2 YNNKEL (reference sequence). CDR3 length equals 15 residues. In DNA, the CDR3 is TGTGCCAGCAGCCAAGATCAGGGGGGGAACACTGAAGCTTTCTTT. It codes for CASSQDQGGNTEAFF.